This entry lists 3 T cell receptor beta chains sequenced from one sample in a study of cytomegalovirus exposure and HLA in healthy donors. The table came from immunoSEQ multiplex PCR; TCRdb's copy has only in-frame clones and leaves some out. The sample has some 110,000 clones, 70% to 90% seen once. The sample consisted of PBMCs. These receptors all stem from a man between 18 and 35 years old in good health and CMV-seronegative.

The chain couples TRBV6-6 to TRBJ2-6; no reliable D call. V gave up 8 bases and J gave up 3 bases, with 14 bases separating them. The CDR3 contains 15 residues. Germline-derived CDR1 and CDR2 are MNHNY and SVGAGI (reference sequence). CDR3 residues: CASRLALGGANVLTF. Written as DNA, the CDR3 is TGTGCCAGCCGACTTGCTCTGGGTGGGGCCAACGTCCTGACTTTC.

This sequence joins TRBV30 and TRBJ2-1; 8 bases agree with TRBD1. V dropped 3 bases and J dropped 5; count of bases not matched to a gene: 3. This CDR3 region has 13 residues. CDR1 and CDR2 (germline): GTSNPN, SVGIG (reference sequence). CDR3 sequence reads: CAWSTGGDNEQFF. The CDR3 DNA reads TGTGCCTGGAGCACAGGGGGAGACAATGAGCAGTTCTTC. The variable domain in full, with the rest retrieved from reference TRBV30 and TRBJ2-1, is SQTIHQWPATLVQPVGSPLSLECTVEGTSNPNLYWYRQAAGRGLQLLFYSVGIGQISSEVPQNLSASRPQDRQFILSSKKLLLSDSGFYLCAWSTGGDNEQFFGPGTRLTVL.

The chain has TRBV11-2 and TRBJ1-2; D is possibly TRBD1 (6 bases). V lost 6 bases to trimming and J lost 3 bases, with 11 bases between them. This CDR3 region has 13 residues. Germline-derived CDR1 and CDR2 are SGHAT and FQNNGV. The CDR3 is CASRPGHYYGYTF. In nucleotides, the CDR3 is TGTGCCAGCAGGCCGGGACACTACTATGGCTACACCTTC.